These 29 T cell receptor beta chains were all obtained from the same sample, sequenced in a study of T cell responses to AZD1222 COVID-19 vaccine. Generated by immunoSEQ multiplex PCR, the TCRdb table keeps only in-frame clones and is missing some. The sample consists of more than 85,000 clones, about four fifths of them appearing once. The specimen was peripheral blood, collected on day 0 of AZD1222 vaccination. The receptors were gathered from an adult in good health.

The sample holds a few counts of this clone. The chain recombines TRBV5-6 with TRBJ1-1; 7 nucleotides match TRBD1. The trim removed 4 bases at V and 0 bases at J, leaving 3 bases unmatched. Germline CDR1 is SGHDT and CDR2 is YYEEEE. The CDR3 is 14 amino acids. CDR3 loop: CASSKGQLNTEAFF. Written as DNA, the CDR3 is TGTGCCAGCAGCAAGGGACAGCTGAACACTGAAGCTTTCTTT.

The chain carries TRBV28 and TRBJ1-5; perhaps TRBD1 as D (6 bases). V lost 6 bases and J 3 bases, leaving 12 bases between the germline ends. CDR1 and CDR2 (germline): MDHEN, SYDVKM. The CDR3 spans 14 residues. CDR3 residues: CASSRQGTNQPQHF. CDR3 nucleotide sequence: TGTGCCAGCAGCCGCCAGGGGACCAATCAGCCCCAGCATTTT.

J is TRBJ2-3 and V is TRBV6-2 or TRBV6-3, with 7 bases that match TRBD2. With 4 bases clipped from V and 2 bases from J, the junction kept 9 bases outside the gene matches. Looked up from germline, CDR1 is MNHEY and CDR2 is SVGEGT. CDR3 size: 16 residues. In DNA form, the CDR3 reads TGTGCCAGCAGTTCCGGACTAGTTGGGTTCACAGATACGCAGTATTTT. Amino acid sequence: CASSSGLVGFTDTQYF.

This chain links TRBV6-5 with TRBJ2-3; D unclear. Germline V lookup: CDR1 MNHEY, CDR2 SVGAGI. The V end lost 2 bases, the J end lost 2 bases, and 14 bases lay between the germline ends. This CDR3 comprises 16 residues. The CDR3 nucleotides read TGTGCCAGCAGTTACGGTCAGGTAACGATCACAGATACGCAGTATTTT. Its translation is CASSYGQVTITDTQYF.

The chain recombines TRBV30 with TRBJ1-2, with a tentative D call TRBD1 (5 bases). Germline CDR1 reads GTSNPN; CDR2 reads SVGIG (reference sequence). CDR3 length: 12 residues. The V and J ends lost 5 bases and 5 bases respectively, with 12 bases between them. The CDR3 coding sequence is TGTGCCTGGGGGGGGATGAATTATGGCTACACCTTC. This translates into CAWGGMNYGYTF. Full variable domain (missing parts from reference TRBV30 and TRBJ1-2): SQTIHQWPATLVQPVGSPLSLECTVEGTSNPNLYWYRQAAGRGLQLLFYSVGIGQISSEVPQNLSASRPQDRQFILSSKKLLLSDSGFYLCAWGGMNYGYTFGSGTRLTVV.

CDR3 in amino acids: CASKPGLTDTQYF. The CDR3 region has the DNA TGTGCCAGCAAACCGGGACTCACAGATACGCAGTATTTT. This chain links TRBV28 with TRBJ2-3, with D maybe TRBD2 (6 bases). This CDR3 has 13 residues. The V gene lost 7 bases and the J gene lost 2 bases, with 10 bases spanning the gap. Germline-derived CDR1 and CDR2 are MDHEN and SYDVKM.

This clone was detected only a few times. The chain uses TRBV7-2 and TRBJ1-1, with unresolved D. The CDR3 totals 14 residues. Germline assignment: CDR1 SGHTA and CDR2 FQGNSA. V was clipped by 0 bases and J by 5 bases, with 10 bases between them. In DNA, the CDR3 is TGTGCCAGCAGCTTAGCGCGGTGGGGAACTGAAGCTTTCTTT. It encodes CASSLARWGTEAFF.

This chain uses TRBV4-1 with TRBJ1-1, with TRBD1 matching 7 bases. V lost 4 bases, J lost 0 bases, and 5 bases stayed unmatched. The CDR3 extends over 15 amino acids. The germline CDR1 and CDR2 sequences are MGHRA and YSYEKL. Here the CDR3 reads CASSRTGTVNTEAFF. The CDR3 DNA reads as TGCGCCAGCAGCCGGACGGGGACAGTGAACACTGAAGCTTTCTTT.

The chain joins TRBV27 to TRBJ2-3, with D perhaps TRBD1 or TRBD2 (5 bases each). The CDR3 covers 16 residues. Trimming left V 5 bases short and J 3 bases short, with 18 bases between. Germline CDR1 is MNHEY and CDR2 is SMNVEV (reference sequence). The CDR3 nucleotides read TGTGCCAGCAGTCCATACCGGGGCCGGGAAACAGATACGCAGTATTTT. This gives the protein CASSPYRGRETDTQYF.

The genes are TRBV29-1 and TRBJ1-1; 8 bases fit TRBD1. Germline assignment: CDR1 SQVTM and CDR2 ANQGSEA. This CDR3 is 15 amino acids long. The trim removed 5 bases at V and 3 bases at J, leaving 11 bases unmatched. CDR3 DNA: TGCAGCGTTCAAACCGGGACAGGCGCATACACTGAAGCTTTCTTT. Amino acids: CSVQTGTGAYTEAFF.

This clone was seen a few times. V and J are TRBV27 and TRBJ1-5; D might be TRBD1 (6 bases). Germline CDR1 and CDR2: MNHEY and SMNVEV (reference sequence). This CDR3 is built from 15 residues. V lost 6 bases and J lost 0, with 12 bases in between. The CDR3 nucleotides are TGTGCCAGCAGAACTGACAGGTATAGCAATCAGCCCCAGCATTTT. Translation gives CASRTDRYSNQPQHF.

The chain carries TRBV4-3 and TRBJ2-3; TRBD1 might be the D (5 bases). V was cut by 1 base and J by 1 base, with 12 bases left in between. CDR1 LGHNA and CDR2 YSLEER come from the germline V gene. The CDR3 loop spans 16 amino acids. The CDR3 protein is CASSQASRGGTDTQYF. The CDR3 bases are TGCGCCAGCAGCCAAGCATCTAGGGGTGGCACAGATACGCAGTATTTT.

This clone was found once. The chain recombines TRBV4-1 with TRBJ2-3, with D possibly being TRBD2 (6 bases). Trimming pared 4 bases from V and 4 bases from J, leaving 12 bases between. CDR3 length: 14 residues. CDR1 and CDR2 (germline): MGHRA, YSYEKL. CDR3 residues: CASSLNGGADTQYF. The CDR3 coding sequence is TGCGCCAGCAGCCTAAACGGGGGAGCAGATACGCAGTATTTT.

This clone is a singleton in its sample. The chain has TRBV5-1 and TRBJ2-3, with a weak D call TRBD2 (6 bases). Trimming pared 0 bases from V and 5 bases from J, leaving 16 bases between. The CDR3 consists of 16 residues. Germline V gene lookup returns CDR1 SGHRS and CDR2 YFSETQ. The CDR3 protein is CASSLGGTGVLDTQYF. The CDR3, as DNA: TGCGCCAGCAGCTTGGGTGGAACGGGAGTCCTAGATACGCAGTATTTT.

The genes are TRBV28 and TRBJ1-4; 7 nucleotides line up with TRBD1. Trimming cost V 2 bases and J 7 bases; bases outside gene matches: 7. Germline V lookup: CDR1 MDHEN, CDR2 SYDVKM. The CDR3 consists of 15 residues. CDR3 residues: CASSLPTGLFEKLFF. The CDR3 bases are TGTGCCAGCAGTTTACCGACAGGGTTGTTTGAAAAACTGTTTTTT.

There are a few counts of this clone. The chain employs TRBV19 and TRBJ1-4, with D unclear. V was cut by 8 bases and J by 1 base, with 8 bases left in between. CDR1 and CDR2 from the germline V gene are LNHDA and SQIVND (reference sequence). The CDR3 runs to 13 residues. As DNA, the CDR3 is TGTGCCAGTCGGGATTTAACTAATGAAAAACTGTTTTTT. Residues: CASRDLTNEKLFF.

This chain uses TRBV7-3 with TRBJ2-1, with 10 bases matching TRBD2. The CDR3 is made up of 18 amino acids. V lost 1 base to trimming and J lost 3 bases; unmatched junction nucleotides: 9. CDR1 is SGHTA and CDR2 is FQGTGA in the germline V gene. The CDR3 reads CASSLRGASGGLYNEQFF. The CDR3 nucleotides read TGTGCCAGCAGCTTAAGAGGGGCTAGCGGGGGCCTCTACAATGAGCAGTTCTTC. Full variable domain (missing parts from reference TRBV7-3 and TRBJ2-1): GAGVSQTPSNKVTEKGKYVELRCDPISGHTALYWYRQSLGQGPEFLIYFQGTGAADDSGLPNDRFFAVRPEGSVSTLKIQRTERGDSAVYLCASSLRGASGGLYNEQFFGPGTRLTVL.

This chain uses TRBV10-3 with TRBJ2-7; D is undetermined. Germline-derived CDR1 and CDR2 are ENHRY and SYGVKD. The CDR3 loop spans 14 amino acids. Trimming left V 0 bases short and J 0 bases short, with 6 bases between. DNA for the CDR3: TGTGCCATCAGTGAGTCTCCTAACTCCTACGAGCAGTACTTC. This gives the protein CAISESPNSYEQYF.

This rearrangement joins TRBV19 to TRBJ1-4; D is undetermined. The V gene's germline CDR1 is LNHDA and CDR2 SQIVND (reference sequence). Trimming removed 5 bases from V and 0 bases from J, with 7 bases in between. This CDR3 comprises 14 residues. In DNA form, the CDR3 reads TGTGCCAGTAGTGTGGTGGCAACTAATGAAAAACTGTTTTTT. It is translated as CASSVVATNEKLFF.

This clone showed up just once. V gene TRBV11-2 combines with J gene TRBJ2-3, with D uncertain. Trimming left V 6 bases short and J 3 bases short, with 7 bases between. Germline values: CDR1 SGHAT, CDR2 FQNNGV. The CDR3 consists of 12 residues. The CDR3, as DNA: TGTGCCAGCAGGGGGAAAACAGATACGCAGTATTTT. This gives the protein CASRGKTDTQYF.

V gene TRBV2 combines with J gene TRBJ2-2; D is unclear. Germline assignment: CDR1 SNHLY and CDR2 FYNNEI. This CDR3 spans 15 amino acids. V lost 3 bases, J lost 4 bases, and 12 bases lay in between. The CDR3 region has the DNA TGTGCCAGCAGTGATCTGGAAGCTGGCACCGGGGAGCTGTTTTTT. The encoded protein is CASSDLEAGTGELFF. The whole variable domain, remainder taken from reference TRBV2 and TRBJ2-2, is EPEVTQTPSHQVTQMGQEVILRCVPISNHLYFYWYRQILGQKVEFLVSFYNNEISEKSEIFDDQFSVERPDGSNFTLKIRSTKLEDSAMYFCASSDLEAGTGELFFGEGSRLTVL.

The chain couples TRBV6-5 to TRBJ1-6; D remains ambiguous. The CDR3 spans 15 residues. The germline gives CDR1 MNHEY, CDR2 SVGAGI. The ends were cut back, 6 bases at V and 5 bases at J, with 14 bases in the middle. The CDR3 region is CASRPDIGHNSPLHF. CDR3 bases: TGTGCCAGCAGGCCCGACATCGGGCATAATTCACCCCTCCACTTT.

This chain joins TRBV27 and TRBJ2-3; D unclear. This CDR3 is 16 amino acids long. The germline V gene has CDR1 MNHEY and CDR2 SMNVEV (reference sequence). Trimming removed 3 bases from V and 6 bases from J, with 19 bases in between. The CDR3 DNA is TGTGCCAGCAGTTTGTTTTTGGGCGGCGGAGTGGATACGCAGTATTTT. This sequence encodes CASSLFLGGGVDTQYF.

The rearrangement joins TRBV7-2 to TRBJ1-1, with 7 bases matching TRBD1. CDR3 size: 15 residues. CDR1 is SGHTA, CDR2 FQGNSA, per germline. Losses at the gene ends were 8 bases for V and 1 base for J; bases not matched to a gene: 10. The CDR3 region is CASSTRTGRNTEAFF. The CDR3 DNA is TGTGCCAGCTCAACCAGGACAGGAAGGAACACTGAAGCTTTCTTT.

The V gene is TRBV6-2 or TRBV6-3, the J gene TRBJ2-3; 8 bases align to TRBD2. After removal of 2 bases from V and 4 bases from J, the junction contained 5 bases not matched to a gene. Germline loops: CDR1 MNHEY, CDR2 SVGEGT. The CDR3 extends over 15 amino acids. CDR3 nucleotide sequence: TGTGCCAGCAGTTACAACGGGAGGGTCCCAGATACGCAGTATTTT. Translation: CASSYNGRVPDTQYF.

The V and J genes are TRBV10-3 and TRBJ2-7; TRBD1 agrees at 10 bases. Germline V gives CDR1 ENHRY, CDR2 SYGVKD. The CDR3 has 15 residues. With 6 bases clipped from V and 3 bases from J, the junction kept 8 bases outside the gene matches. The CDR3 spells CAISPQDRGVYEQYF. The CDR3 coding sequence is TGTGCCATCAGCCCCCAGGACAGGGGGGTCTACGAGCAGTACTTC.

The chain recombines TRBV10-3 with TRBJ2-1, with a possible D match to TRBD2 (5 bases). V lost 4 bases to trimming and J lost 4 bases, with 11 bases between them. The CDR3 length is 14 residues. Germline V lookup: CDR1 ENHRY, CDR2 SYGVKD. CDR3 residues: CAISGIREYNEQFF. The CDR3 nucleotides read TGTGCCATCAGTGGAATTCGGGAATACAATGAGCAGTTCTTC.

The chain combines TRBV6-6 with TRBJ2-2; the D gene is possibly TRBD2 (6 bases). V lost 4 bases and J 1 base, leaving 7 bases between the germline ends. This CDR3 has 14 amino acids. CDR1 and CDR2 from the germline V gene are MNHNY and SVGAGI (reference sequence). The CDR3 nucleotides read TGTGCCAGCAGTTGGCGGGAGAACACCGGGGAGCTGTTTTTT. Translation gives CASSWRENTGELFF.

This clone came up a few times. The chain links TRBV3-1 (or the pseudogene TRBV3-2) to TRBJ1-4, with TRBD1 identical over 10 bases. V was pared by 7 bases and J by 8 bases, with 10 bases of the junction left unmatched. The length of the CDR3 is 15 residues. Germline V CDR1 and CDR2: LGHDT, YNNKEL (reference sequence). CDR3 DNA sequence: TGTGCCAGCACCAGGGGACAGGGGATAGGCGAAAAACTGTTTTTT. As protein: CASTRGQGIGEKLFF.